The subject of this entry is one T cell receptor (beta chain). Its antigen is as yet unknown. Only in-frame clones appear in the TCRdb table, and some are missing; sequencing was by immunoSEQ multiplex PCR. In the table there are about 130,000 clones, 79% of which are singletons. This sample was taken from a study of cytotoxic CD8 clonotypes in ibrutinib-treated CLL. Study summary: Among the patients, some eleven presented as relapsed/refractory and over 14 as treatment-naive; 17 to 18 showed unmutated IGHV. Study-level results: Higher circulating CD8+ T-cell counts strongly accompanied higher baseline clonality, above age-matched healthy donors. Clonality, elevated at ibrutinib response, dropped back toward baseline at progression.

The source was PBMCs, collected after 12 months of ibrutinib treatment. The TCR comes from a human donor with chronic lymphocytic leukemia.

The CDR3 sequence is CASTNSRSTTYEQYF. CDR3 DNA sequence: TGTGCCAGCACCAATTCTAGGTCGACAACCTACGAGCAGTACTTC. This sequence joins TRBV7-8 and TRBJ2-7; D remains unclear. The length of the CDR3 is 15 residues. The germline CDR1 and CDR2 sequences are SGHVS and FQNEAQ. V was pared by 7 bases and J by 2 bases, with 18 bases between.